This T cell receptor beta chain was documented in a study of T-cell memory formation after mild COVID-19. Constant-segment primers and 5'RACE yielded cDNA libraries for TCR alpha and TCR beta, each carrying sample barcodes and UMIs. TCRdb processed the 5' RACE reads anew with MiXCR; each CDR3 protein has one entry. The profile covers 45,000 to 55,000 distinct CDR3 sequences, with about 7.3% appearing a single time and about 1.5% taken by the ten largest. Broader study findings: Clones that contracted from day 15 to 85 were balanced CD4/CD8, while later expanders leaned CD4+. Mostly located in CM and EM were contracting CD4+ clones, with contracting CD8+ clones located in EMRA. What remained unconfirmed was the SARS-CoV-2 specificity of second-wave clones peaking on day 37.

This clonotype showed up many times. Antigen unknown. The sequence derives from a man between 18 and 35 years old who had mild COVID-19 (a few samples of this study predate the infection). Cell type and time point are not known. Material for sequencing was PBMCs or a T cell subset sorted from them (not recorded which).

The CDR3 DNA reads TGTGCCAGCAGCTTAAGCCCCTCCCTCGGCACAGATACGCAGTATTTT. Amino acids: CASSLSPSLGTDTQYF. The chain links TRBV7-3 to TRBJ2-3, with D uncertain. The length of the CDR3 is 16 residues. Trimming took off 1 base at V and 1 base at J, with 12 bases between the two ends. Germline values: CDR1 SGHTA, CDR2 FQGTGA. Together with reference TRBV7-3 and TRBJ2-3, the CDR3 gives the full variable domain: GAGVSQTPSNKVTEKGKYVELRCDPISGHTALYWYRQSLGQGPEFLIYFQGTGAADDSGLPNDRFFAVRPEGSVSTLKIQRTERGDSAVYLCASSLSPSLGTDTQYFGPGTRLTVL.